The entry below describes one T cell receptor beta chain. Its antigen remains unidentified. Sequenced material consisted of expressed TCRB transcripts (all of the isolated RNA was reverse transcribed). Method: immunoSEQ multiplex PCR; TCRdb's copy keeps in-frame clones and lacks some. The profile shows about 160,000 clones, roughly 8% of them singletons. The data belong to a study of beta chain features in type 1 diabetes. The wider study: Cell yields, age and gender were similar between patients and healthy donors. Notes on the study in general: In the patient group, naive, central memory and Treg TCRB repertoires seemed more alike than in the healthy donor group. Researchers report that Type 1 diabetes patients had moderately but significantly shorter TCRB CDR3s across all four CD4+ subsets.

The single heparinised draw taken from each donor contained roughly 100 mL of blood on average. Germline loops: CDR1 MDHEN, CDR2 SYDVKM. V gave up 4 bases and J gave up 5 bases; unmatched junction bases: 8. This CDR3 is built from 15 residues. The sample consisted of central memory CD4+ T cells from blood. J is TRBJ2-5 and V is TRBV28, with TRBD1 identical over 9 bases. This TCR came from a woman aged 18-35 years with type 1 diabetes. The CDR3 loop reads CASSSPGQGGETQYF. In nucleotides, the CDR3 is TGTGCCAGCAGTTCGCCGGGACAGGGAGGGGAGACCCAGTACTTC. The full variable domain, with the rest looked up from reference TRBV28 and TRBJ2-5, is DVKVTQSSRYLVKRTGEKVFLECVQDMDHENMFWYRQDPGLGLRLIYFSYDVKMKEKGDIPEGYSVSREKKERFSLILESASTNQTSMYLCASSSPGQGGETQYFGPGTRLLVL.